The present entry profiles one TCR beta chain with its context. Its antigen is unidentified. The entry originates in a study of shared clonotypes between healthy human individuals. Overall study: Researchers assigned three CD4 naive, three CD4 memory, two CD8 naive and one CD8 memory plate to each donor. Findings and caveats of the study: A handful of donors showed sharing of about 4.6% of naive CD4 clonotypes.

This CDR3 spans 16 amino acids. The trim removed 0 bases at V and 6 bases at J, leaving 8 bases unmatched. CDR1 ENHRY and CDR2 SYGVKD come from the germline V gene. Using immunoSEQ multiplex PCR, the repertoire was profiled, and TCRdb retains in-frame clones only, with some absent. Among roughly 2.2 million clones listed, more than 85% were seen once. Source material: naive CD4+ T cells from PBMCs. Subset: CD45RA+ positively selected. The TCR was taken from a man in his late teens or twenties in good health. Some clones in this sample may be carry-over from other donors' samples. The V call is TRBV10-3, the J call TRBJ2-3, with 8 positions matching TRBD1. The CDR3 bases are TGTGCCATCAGTGAGTCAGGCAGGGGGCGTTCGGATACGCAGTATTTT. Translation gives CAISESGRGRSDTQYF.